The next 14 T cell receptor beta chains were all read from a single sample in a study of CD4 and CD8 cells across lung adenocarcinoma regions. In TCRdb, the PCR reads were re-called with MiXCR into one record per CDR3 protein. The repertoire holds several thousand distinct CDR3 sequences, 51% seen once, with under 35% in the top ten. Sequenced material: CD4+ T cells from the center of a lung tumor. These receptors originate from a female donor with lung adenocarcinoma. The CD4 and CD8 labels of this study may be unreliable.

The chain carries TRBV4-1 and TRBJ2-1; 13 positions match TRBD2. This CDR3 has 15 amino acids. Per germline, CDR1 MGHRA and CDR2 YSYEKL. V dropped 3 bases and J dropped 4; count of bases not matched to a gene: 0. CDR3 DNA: TGCGCCAGCAGCCAGGGACTAGCGGGGTACAATGAGCAGTTCTTC. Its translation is CASSQGLAGYNEQFF.

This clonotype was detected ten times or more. The CDR3 DNA reads as TGTGCCAGCAGCCATTCGTCAGACACCAACAATGAGCAGTTCTTC. Amino acids: CASSHSSDTNNEQFF. This rearrangement joins TRBV6-4 to TRBJ2-1; no clear D gene. The CDR3 consists of 15 residues. The V end lost 6 bases, the J end lost 5 bases, and 17 bases lay between the germline ends. Germline V gene sequence: CDR1 MRHNA, CDR2 SNTAGT.

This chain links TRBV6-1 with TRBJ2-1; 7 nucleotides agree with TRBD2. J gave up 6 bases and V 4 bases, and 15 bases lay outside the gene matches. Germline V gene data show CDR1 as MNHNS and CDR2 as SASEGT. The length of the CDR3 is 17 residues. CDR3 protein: CASSAQGGLSPRNEQFF. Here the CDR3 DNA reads TGTGCCAGCAGTGCCCAGGGAGGGCTTTCGCCTCGCAATGAGCAGTTCTTC.

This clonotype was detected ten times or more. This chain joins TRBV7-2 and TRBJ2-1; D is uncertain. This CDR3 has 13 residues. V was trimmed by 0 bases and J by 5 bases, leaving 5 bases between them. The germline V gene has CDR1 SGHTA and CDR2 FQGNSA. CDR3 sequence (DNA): TGTGCCAGCAGCTTAGCGCCGAACAATGAGCAGTTCTTC. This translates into CASSLAPNNEQFF.

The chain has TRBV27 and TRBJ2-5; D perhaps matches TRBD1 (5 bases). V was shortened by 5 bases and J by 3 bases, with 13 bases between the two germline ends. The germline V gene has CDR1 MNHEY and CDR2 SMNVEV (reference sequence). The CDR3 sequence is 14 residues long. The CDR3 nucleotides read TGTGCCAGCAGTCCCACCAGGGCGAAAGAGACCCAGTACTTC. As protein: CASSPTRAKETQYF.

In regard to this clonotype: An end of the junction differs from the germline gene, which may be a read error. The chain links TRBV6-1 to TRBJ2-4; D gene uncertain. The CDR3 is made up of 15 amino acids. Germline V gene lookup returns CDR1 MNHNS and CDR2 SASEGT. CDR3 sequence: CASSFGSWSKDTQYF. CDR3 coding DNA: TGTGCCAGCTCTTTCGGTAGCTGGAGCAAAGACACGCAGTACTTT.

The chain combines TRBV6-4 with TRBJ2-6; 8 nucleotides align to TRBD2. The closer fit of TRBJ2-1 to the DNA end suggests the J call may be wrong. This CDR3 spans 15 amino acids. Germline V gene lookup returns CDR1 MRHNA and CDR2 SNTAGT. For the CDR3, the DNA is TGTGCCAGCAGTGACGAGGCGGGAGGCAGAGATACGCAGTTCTTC. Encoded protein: CASSDEAGGRDTQFF.

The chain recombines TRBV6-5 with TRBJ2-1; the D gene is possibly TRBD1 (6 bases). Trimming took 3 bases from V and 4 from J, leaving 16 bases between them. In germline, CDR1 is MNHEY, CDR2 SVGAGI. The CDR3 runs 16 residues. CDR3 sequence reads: CASSYSAYRVYNEQFF. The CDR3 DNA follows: TGTGCCAGCAGTTATAGTGCTTACAGGGTGTACAATGAGCAGTTCTTC.

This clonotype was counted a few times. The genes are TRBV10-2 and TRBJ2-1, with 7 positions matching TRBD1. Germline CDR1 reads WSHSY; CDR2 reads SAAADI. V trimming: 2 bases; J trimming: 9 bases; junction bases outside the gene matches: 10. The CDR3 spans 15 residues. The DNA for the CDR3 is TGCGCCAGCAGTGAGACTAGACAGGGAGTGGGTGAGCAGTTCTTC. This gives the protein CASSETRQGVGEQFF.

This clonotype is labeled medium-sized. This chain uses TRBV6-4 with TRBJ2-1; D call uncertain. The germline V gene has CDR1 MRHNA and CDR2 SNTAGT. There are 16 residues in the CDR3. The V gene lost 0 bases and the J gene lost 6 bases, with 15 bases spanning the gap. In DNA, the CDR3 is TGTGCCAGCAGTGACTCGCAGCGTGGCCCTTCCAATGAGCAGTTCTTC. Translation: CASSDSQRGPSNEQFF.

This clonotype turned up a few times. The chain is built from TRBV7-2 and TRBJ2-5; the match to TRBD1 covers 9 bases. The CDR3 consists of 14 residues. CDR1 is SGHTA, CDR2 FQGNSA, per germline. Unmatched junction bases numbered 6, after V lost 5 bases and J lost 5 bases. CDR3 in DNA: TGTGCCAGCAGCCTCGGGACAGGGAGGGAGACCCAGTACTTC. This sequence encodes CASSLGTGRETQYF.

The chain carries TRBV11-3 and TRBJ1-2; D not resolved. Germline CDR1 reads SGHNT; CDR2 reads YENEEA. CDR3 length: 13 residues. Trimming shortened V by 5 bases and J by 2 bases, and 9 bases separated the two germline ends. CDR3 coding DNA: TGTGCCAGCAGCAGGGAAACGAACTATGGCTACACCTTC. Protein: CASSRETNYGYTF.

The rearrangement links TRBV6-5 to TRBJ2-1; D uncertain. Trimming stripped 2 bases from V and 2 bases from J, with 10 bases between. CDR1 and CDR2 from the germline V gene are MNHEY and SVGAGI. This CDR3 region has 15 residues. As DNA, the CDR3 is TGTGCCAGCAGTTACGAGCTGCGAGCCTACAATGAGCAGTTCTTC. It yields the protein CASSYELRAYNEQFF.

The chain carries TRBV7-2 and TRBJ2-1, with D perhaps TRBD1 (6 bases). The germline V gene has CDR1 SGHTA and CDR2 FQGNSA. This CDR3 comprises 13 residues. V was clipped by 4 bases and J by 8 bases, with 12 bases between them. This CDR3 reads CASSYGPGDEQFF. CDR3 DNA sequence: TGTGCCAGCAGCTATGGGCCAGGGGATGAGCAGTTCTTC. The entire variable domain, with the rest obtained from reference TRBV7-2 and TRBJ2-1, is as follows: GAGVSQSPSNKVTEKGKDVELRCDPISGHTALYWYRQSLGQGLEFLIYFQGNSAPDKSGLPSDRFSAERTGGSVSTLTIQRTQQEDSAVYLCASSYGPGDEQFFGPGTRLTVL.